The T cell receptor beta chain described here comes from a study of shared clonotypes between healthy human individuals. At the level of the study: Each donor's CD8 memory used one plate, CD8 naive two, each CD4 subset three. Broader study findings: Clonotype sharing among the donors was expected to vary with sequencing depth. The represented genetic and exposure-history diversity was limited by the small number of donors.

The V gene end was trimmed by 3 bases and the J gene end by 9 bases; junction bases not matched to a gene: 4. Germline loops: CDR1 GTSNPN, CDR2 SVGIG (reference sequence). This CDR3 has 14 residues. Note on this clone: Antigen unknown.

Some 28,000 T cell genomes (approximately 190 ng DNA) went into each sorted-subset replicate. Profiled with immunoSEQ multiplex PCR; TCRdb holds only in-frame clones, not every one. The repertoire includes about 2 million clones, about 95% of them detected once, and approximately 1.2% sits in the top ten. CD45RO-negative CD8 cells positively selected for CCR7 made up the naive population, which excluded terminally differentiated effector memory CD45RA+ cells. The source is a man younger than 30 in good health. The sequenced material came from naive CD8+ T cells sorted from blood. V and J are TRBV30 and TRBJ2-1; 14 bases match TRBD2. CDR3 coding DNA: TGTGCCTGGAGGGGGACTAGCGGGAGCGGTGAGCAGTTCTTC. This encodes CAWRGTSGSGEQFF. The full variable domain, in which reference TRBV30 and TRBJ2-1 provide the parts outside the CDR3, is SQTIHQWPATLVQPVGSPLSLECTVEGTSNPNLYWYRQAAGRGLQLLFYSVGIGQISSEVPQNLSASRPQDRQFILSSKKLLLSDSGFYLCAWRGTSGSGEQFFGPGTRLTVL.